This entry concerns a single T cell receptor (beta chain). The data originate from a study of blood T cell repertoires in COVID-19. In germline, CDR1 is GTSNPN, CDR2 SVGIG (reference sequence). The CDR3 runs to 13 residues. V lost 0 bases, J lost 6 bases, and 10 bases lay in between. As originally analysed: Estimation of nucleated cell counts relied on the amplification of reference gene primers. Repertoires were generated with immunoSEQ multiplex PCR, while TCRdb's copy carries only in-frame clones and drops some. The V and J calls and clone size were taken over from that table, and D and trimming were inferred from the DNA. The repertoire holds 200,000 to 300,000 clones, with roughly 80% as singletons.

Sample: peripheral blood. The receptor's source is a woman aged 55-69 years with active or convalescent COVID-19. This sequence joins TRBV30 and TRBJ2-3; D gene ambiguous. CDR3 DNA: TGTGCCTGGAGTGTAAGATCCGGGGATACGCAGTATTTT. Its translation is CAWSVRSGDTQYF.